Sequencing of this T cell receptor (beta chain) was carried out in a study of T-cell reconstitution after alpha-beta-depleted transplantation in children. Study findings and constraints: The authors attributed T-cell counts and diversity one year after transplant mostly to newly produced T cells.

This clonotype was seen many times. Its antigen is currently unknown. V lost 2 bases and J lost 0; bases outside the gene matches: 4. Germline V gene data show CDR1 as SGHVS and CDR2 as FQNEAQ. The CDR3 sequence is 15 residues long. During its preparation, the TCRbeta library received unique molecular identifiers. TCRdb independently ran MiXCR on the PCR reads; one entry per CDR3 protein. The sample consists of around 300,000 distinct CDR3 sequences, 6.5% to 9% of them appearing once. Here the sequenced sample was peripheral blood, taken 360 days after TCRalphabeta/CD19-depleted stem cell transplant. The source is a female patient aged 2-9 years who had a stem cell transplant for Fanconi anemia, so the T cells may come from the graft donor. The chain employs TRBV7-8 and TRBJ2-7, with TRBD2 matching over 7 bases. Here the CDR3 reads CASSLSPGGSYEQYF. The DNA for the CDR3 is TGTGCCAGCAGCTTATCTCCGGGGGGCTCCTACGAGCAGTACTTC.